Given below is one T cell receptor beta chain in context. Its antigen is undetermined. The sample comes from a study of beta chain features in type 1 diabetes. Study-level findings and limits: Patients showed naive, central memory and Treg TCRB repertoires that appeared more similar than those of healthy donors. When VDJ junctions were examined, type 1 diabetes patients showed fewer insertions and more deletions. Cells with high TCR expression could be over-represented when cDNA is sequenced.

V lost 3 bases, J lost 1 base, and 12 bases lay in between. The CDR3 extends over 15 amino acids. Germline V gene data show CDR1 as KGHSH and CDR2 as LQKENI. The investigators reverse transcribed all of the isolated RNA, so they sequenced expressed TCRB transcripts. Using immunoSEQ multiplex PCR, the repertoire was profiled, and TCRdb retains in-frame clones only, with some absent. The sample yields 900,000 or so clones, roughly 15% seen once. The TCR comes from a woman younger than 35 in good health. The rearrangement links TRBV18 to TRBJ1-1; D ambiguous. Specimen: naive CD4+ T cells from blood. The CDR3 loop is CASSPHPTGNTEAFF. CDR3 DNA sequence: TGTGCCAGCTCACCTCACCCGACGGGGAACACTGAAGCTTTCTTT.